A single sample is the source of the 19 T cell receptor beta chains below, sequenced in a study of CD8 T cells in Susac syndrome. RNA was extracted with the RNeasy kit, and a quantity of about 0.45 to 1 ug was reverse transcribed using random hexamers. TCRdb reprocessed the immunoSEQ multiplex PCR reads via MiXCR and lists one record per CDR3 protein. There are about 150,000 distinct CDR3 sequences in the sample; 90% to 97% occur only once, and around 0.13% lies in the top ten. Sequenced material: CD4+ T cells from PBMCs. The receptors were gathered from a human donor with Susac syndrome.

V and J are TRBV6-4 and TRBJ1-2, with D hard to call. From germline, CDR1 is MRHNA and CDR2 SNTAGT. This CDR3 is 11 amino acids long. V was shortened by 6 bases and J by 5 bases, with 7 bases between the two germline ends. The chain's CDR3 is CASSAGYGYTF. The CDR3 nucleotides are TGTGCCAGCAGCGCTGGGTATGGCTACACCTTC.

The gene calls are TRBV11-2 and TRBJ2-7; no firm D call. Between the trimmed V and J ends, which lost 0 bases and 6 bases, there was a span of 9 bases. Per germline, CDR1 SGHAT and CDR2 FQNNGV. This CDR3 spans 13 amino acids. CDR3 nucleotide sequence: TGTGCCAGCAGCTTAGAACCCGCCGGCGAGCAGTACTTC. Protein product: CASSLEPAGEQYF.

This CDR3 reads CSVETGRRTGELFF. CDR3 DNA sequence: TGCAGCGTTGAGACAGGTCGTCGCACCGGGGAGCTGTTTTTT. The chain carries TRBV29-1 and TRBJ2-2, with a weak D call TRBD1 (6 bases). Trimming removed 3 bases from V and 4 bases from J, with 12 bases in between. The CDR3 runs to 14 residues. CDR1 and CDR2 (germline): SQVTM, ANQGSEA.

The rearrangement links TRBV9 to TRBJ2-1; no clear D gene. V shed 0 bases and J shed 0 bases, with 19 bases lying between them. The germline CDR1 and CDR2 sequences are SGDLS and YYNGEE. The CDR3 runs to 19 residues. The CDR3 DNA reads TGTGCCAGCAGCGTAGTAAGGAGACAACCAGTTAGCTCCTACAATGAGCAGTTCTTC. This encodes CASSVVRRQPVSSYNEQFF.

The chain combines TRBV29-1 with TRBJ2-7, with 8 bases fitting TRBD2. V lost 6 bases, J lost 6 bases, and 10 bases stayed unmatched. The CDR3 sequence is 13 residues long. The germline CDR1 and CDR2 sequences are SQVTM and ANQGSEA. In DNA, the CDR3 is TGCAGCGTAACCGGGACTAGGGGAGGCGAGCAGTACTTC. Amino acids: CSVTGTRGGEQYF.

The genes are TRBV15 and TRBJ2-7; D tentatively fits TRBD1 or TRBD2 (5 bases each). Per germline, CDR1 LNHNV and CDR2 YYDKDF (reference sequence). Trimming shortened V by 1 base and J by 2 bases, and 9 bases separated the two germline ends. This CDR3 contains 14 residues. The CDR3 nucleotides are TGTGCCACCAGCAGAGGAGGGGCGACCTACGAGCAGTACTTC. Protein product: CATSRGGATYEQYF.

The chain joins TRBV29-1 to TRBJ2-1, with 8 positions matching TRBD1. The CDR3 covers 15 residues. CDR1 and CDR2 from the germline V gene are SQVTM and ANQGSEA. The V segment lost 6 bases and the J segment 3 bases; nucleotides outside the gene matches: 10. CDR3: CSVHPDRVDYNEQFF. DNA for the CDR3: TGCAGCGTACACCCGGACAGGGTAGACTACAATGAGCAGTTCTTC.

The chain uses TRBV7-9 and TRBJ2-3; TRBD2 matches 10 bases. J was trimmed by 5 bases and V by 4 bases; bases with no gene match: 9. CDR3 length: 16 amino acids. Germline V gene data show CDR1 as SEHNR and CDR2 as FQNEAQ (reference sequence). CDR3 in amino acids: CASSSRAGGPKDTQYF. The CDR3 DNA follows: TGTGCCAGCAGCTCGAGAGCGGGAGGGCCGAAAGATACGCAGTATTTT.

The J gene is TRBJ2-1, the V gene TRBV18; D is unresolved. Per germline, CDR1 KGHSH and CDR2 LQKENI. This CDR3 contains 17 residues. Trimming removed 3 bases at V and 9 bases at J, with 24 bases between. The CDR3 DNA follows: TGTGCCAGCTCACCCAGTGTAATCCGGGCCCTTCACGGTGAGCAGTTCTTC. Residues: CASSPSVIRALHGEQFF.

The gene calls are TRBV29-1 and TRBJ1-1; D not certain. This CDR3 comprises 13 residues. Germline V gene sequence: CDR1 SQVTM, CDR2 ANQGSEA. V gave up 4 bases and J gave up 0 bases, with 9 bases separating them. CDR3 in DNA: TGCAGCGTTGCACAGAGCATGAACACTGAAGCTTTCTTT. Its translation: CSVAQSMNTEAFF.

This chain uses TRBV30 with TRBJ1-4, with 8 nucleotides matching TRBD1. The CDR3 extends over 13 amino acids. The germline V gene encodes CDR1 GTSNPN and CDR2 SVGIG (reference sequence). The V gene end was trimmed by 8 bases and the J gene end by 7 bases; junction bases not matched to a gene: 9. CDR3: CAGSKGTGEKLFF. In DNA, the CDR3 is TGTGCCGGCAGCAAGGGGACAGGTGAAAAACTGTTTTTT.

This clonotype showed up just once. CDR3 nucleotides: TGCGCCAGCAGCTTGACGGGACAGCAAGGCACTGAAGCTTTCTTT. Protein product: CASSLTGQQGTEAFF. The chain couples TRBV5-1 to TRBJ1-1, with 7 bases matching TRBD1. From germline, CDR1 is SGHRS and CDR2 YFSETQ. With V trimmed by 1 base and J by 4 bases, 7 bases remained unmatched. CDR3 length: 15 residues.

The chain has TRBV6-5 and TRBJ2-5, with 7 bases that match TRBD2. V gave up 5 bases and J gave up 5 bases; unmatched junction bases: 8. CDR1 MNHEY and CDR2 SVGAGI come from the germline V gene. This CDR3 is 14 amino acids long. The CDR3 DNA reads TGTGCCAGCAGTCCCCGGCGGGAGTTGGAGACCCAGTACTTC. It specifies CASSPRRELETQYF.

The CDR3 protein is CASSTKPGQGDYEQYV. The DNA of the CDR3 is TGTGCCAGCAGCACGAAACCGGGACAGGGGGATTACGAGCAGTACGTC. The rearrangement joins TRBV21-1 to TRBJ2-7; the D call in the table, TRBD1, was not verified against the DNA. TRBV21-1 represents a pseudogene. The CDR3 loop spans 16 amino acids.

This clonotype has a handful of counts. CDR3 coding DNA: TGTGCCAGCAGTTTATCCGCGGCTAGCACAGATACGCAGTATTTT. It yields the protein CASSLSAASTDTQYF. J is TRBJ2-3 and V is TRBV27; D ambiguous. The germline V gene encodes CDR1 MNHEY and CDR2 SMNVEV (reference sequence). Deletions cut 0 bases from V and 0 bases from J, with 7 bases between. This CDR3 spans 15 amino acids.

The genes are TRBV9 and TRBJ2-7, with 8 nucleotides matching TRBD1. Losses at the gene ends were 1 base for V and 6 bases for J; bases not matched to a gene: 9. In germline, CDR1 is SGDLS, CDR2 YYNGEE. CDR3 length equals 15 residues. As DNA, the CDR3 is TGTGCCAGCAGCGTAAGAGCAGGGGGCGCATCCGAGCAGTACTTC. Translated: CASSVRAGGASEQYF.

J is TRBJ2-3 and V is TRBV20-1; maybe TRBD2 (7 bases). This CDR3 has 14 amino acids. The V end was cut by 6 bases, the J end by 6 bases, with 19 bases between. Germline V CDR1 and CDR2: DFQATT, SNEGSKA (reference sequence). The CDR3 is CSAQRGGAGDTQYF. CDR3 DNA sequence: TGCAGTGCCCAGAGAGGGGGGGCGGGGGATACGCAGTATTTT.

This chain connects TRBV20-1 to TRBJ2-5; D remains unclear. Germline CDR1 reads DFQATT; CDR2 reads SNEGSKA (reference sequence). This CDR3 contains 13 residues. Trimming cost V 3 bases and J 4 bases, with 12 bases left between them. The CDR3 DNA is TGCAGTGCTAGCTTGGTAGCAGGAGAGACCCAGTACTTC. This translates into CSASLVAGETQYF.

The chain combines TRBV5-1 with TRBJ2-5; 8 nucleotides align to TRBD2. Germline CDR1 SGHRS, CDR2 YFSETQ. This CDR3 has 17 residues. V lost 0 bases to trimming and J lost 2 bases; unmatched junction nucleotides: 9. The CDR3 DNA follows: TGCGCCAGCAGCTTGGCGGCACTAGCGGAGACACAAGAGACCCAGTACTTC. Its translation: CASSLAALAETQETQYF.